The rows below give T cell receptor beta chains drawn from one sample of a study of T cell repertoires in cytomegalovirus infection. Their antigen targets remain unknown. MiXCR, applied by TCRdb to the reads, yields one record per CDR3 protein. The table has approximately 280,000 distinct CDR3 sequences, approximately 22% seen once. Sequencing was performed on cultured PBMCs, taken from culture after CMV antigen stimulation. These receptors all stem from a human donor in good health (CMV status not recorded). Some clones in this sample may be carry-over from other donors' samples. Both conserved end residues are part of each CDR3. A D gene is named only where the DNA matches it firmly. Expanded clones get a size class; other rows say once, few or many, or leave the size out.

CDR3aa: CASSLSAQGVYGYTF; CDR3nt: TGTGCCAGCAGTTTATCGGCACAGGGGGTTTATGGCTACACCTTC; j_gene: TRBJ1-2; d_gene: TRBD1; abundance: many; v_gene: TRBV12-3/TRBV12-4
CDR3aa: CATSGGGATYEQYF; CDR3nt: TGTGCCACCTCGGGGGGGGGGGCTACCTACGAGCAGTACTTC; j_gene: TRBJ2-7; d_gene: TRBD2; abundance: .; v_gene: TRBV28
CDR3aa: CASSPGGYTGELFF; CDR3nt: TGTGCCAGCAGCCCAGGGGGTTACACCGGGGAGCTGTTTTTT; j_gene: TRBJ2-2; d_gene: TRBD1; abundance: few; v_gene: TRBV7-2
CDR3aa: CASSWRSGASSYEQYF; CDR3nt: TGTGCCAGCAGTTGGAGGTCGGGGGCGAGCTCCTACGAGCAGTACTTC; j_gene: TRBJ2-7; d_gene: .; abundance: .; v_gene: TRBV12-3/TRBV12-4
CDR3aa: CASSLGDRRGEKLFF; CDR3nt: TGTGCCAGCAGCTTAGGGGACAGGAGGGGTGAAAAACTGTTTTTT; j_gene: TRBJ1-4; d_gene: TRBD1; abundance: many; v_gene: TRBV7-8
CDR3aa: CASRQGGSRYNEQFF; CDR3nt: TGTGCCAGCAGACAAGGGGGGTCGCGCTACAATGAGCAGTTCTTC; j_gene: TRBJ2-1; d_gene: .; abundance: few; v_gene: TRBV5-8
CDR3aa: CASSLYTSSYNEQFF; CDR3nt: TGTGCCAGCAGTCTATACACGAGCTCCTACAATGAGCAGTTCTTC; j_gene: TRBJ2-1; d_gene: .; abundance: many; v_gene: TRBV28
CDR3aa: CASSGAGTSGRYEQFF; CDR3nt: TGCGCCAGCAGTGGCGCCGGGACTAGCGGCCGCTATGAGCAGTTCTTC; j_gene: TRBJ2-1; d_gene: TRBD2; abundance: .; v_gene: TRBV10-2
CDR3aa: CASNHPGVAESYEQYF; CDR3nt: TGTGCCAGCAATCACCCCGGAGTAGCGGAGTCCTACGAGCAGTACTTC; j_gene: TRBJ2-7; d_gene: .; abundance: .; v_gene: TRBV6-2/TRBV6-3
CDR3aa: CASSLRGHLGAVDTQYF; CDR3nt: TGTGCCAGCAGCTTAAGGGGTCATCTTGGGGCTGTAGATACGCAGTATTTT; j_gene: TRBJ2-3; d_gene: .; abundance: few; v_gene: TRBV11-2
CDR3aa: CASSSLLTTATWDTEAFF; CDR3nt: TGTGCCAGCAGTTCGCTATTGACGACCGCCACATGGGACACTGAAGCTTTCTTT; j_gene: TRBJ1-1; d_gene: .; abundance: .; v_gene: TRBV6-2/TRBV6-3
CDR3aa: CASSSPYQPQHF; CDR3nt: TGTGCCAGCAGCTCCCCGTATCAGCCCCAGCATTTT; j_gene: TRBJ1-5; d_gene: .; abundance: many; v_gene: TRBV7-2
CDR3aa: CASSFSSAGRNEQFF; CDR3nt: TGTGCCAGCAGCTTTAGTAGTGCAGGGAGAAATGAGCAGTTCTTC; j_gene: TRBJ2-1; d_gene: .; abundance: many; v_gene: TRBV7-2
CDR3aa: CASSASGRATDTQYF; CDR3nt: TGTGCCAGCAGTGCTAGCGGGAGGGCCACAGATACGCAGTATTTT; j_gene: TRBJ2-3; d_gene: TRBD2; abundance: .; v_gene: TRBV2
CDR3aa: CASSLGSVNTEAFF; CDR3nt: TGTGCCAGCAGCCTCGGGTCGGTGAACACTGAAGCTTTCTTT; j_gene: TRBJ1-1; d_gene: .; abundance: many; v_gene: TRBV7-2
CDR3aa: CASIGLRRLETYNEQFF; CDR3nt: TGTGCCAGCATTGGTTTGAGGCGCCTGGAAACCTACAATGAGCAGTTCTTC; j_gene: TRBJ2-1; d_gene: .; abundance: .; v_gene: TRBV6-2/TRBV6-3
CDR3aa: CASNIAGGYEQFF; CDR3nt: TGCGCCAGCAATATAGCGGGAGGCTATGAGCAGTTCTTC; j_gene: TRBJ2-1; d_gene: TRBD2; abundance: many; v_gene: TRBV10-2
CDR3aa: CASSQALSYNSPLHF; CDR3nt: TGCGCCAGCAGCCAAGCACTGTCATATAATTCACCCCTCCACTTT; j_gene: TRBJ1-6; d_gene: .; abundance: .; v_gene: TRBV4-1
CDR3aa: CASSHRTAEAFF; CDR3nt: TGTGCCAGCAGTCACAGGACGGCTGAAGCTTTCTTT; j_gene: TRBJ1-1; d_gene: .; abundance: .; v_gene: TRBV12-3/TRBV12-4
CDR3aa: CASRRGQVDTDTQYF; CDR3nt: TGTGCCAGCAGACGGGGACAGGTCGACACAGATACGCAGTATTTT; j_gene: TRBJ2-3; d_gene: TRBD1; abundance: .; v_gene: TRBV6-6
CDR3aa: CASSLRQDTGELFF; CDR3nt: TGTGCCAGCAGTTTACGGCAGGACACCGGGGAGCTGTTTTTT; j_gene: TRBJ2-2; d_gene: .; abundance: .; v_gene: TRBV12-3/TRBV12-4
CDR3aa: CASSLAGVGEQFF; CDR3nt: TGTGCCAGCAGCCTAGCGGGAGTGGGTGAGCAGTTCTTC; j_gene: TRBJ2-1; d_gene: TRBD2; abundance: .; v_gene: TRBV5-6
CDR3aa: CASSPRQGSSYNEQFF; CDR3nt: TGTGCCAGCAGCCCACGACAGGGGAGCTCCTACAATGAGCAGTTCTTC; j_gene: TRBJ2-1; d_gene: TRBD1; abundance: .; v_gene: TRBV7-6
CDR3aa: CASRRGLAGGREQFF; CDR3nt: TGTGCCAGCAGGAGGGGACTAGCGGGAGGCCGGGAGCAGTTCTTC; j_gene: TRBJ2-1; d_gene: TRBD2; abundance: .; v_gene: TRBV12-3/TRBV12-4
CDR3aa: CASSFGGRETQYF; CDR3nt: TGTGCCAGCAGTTTCGGAGGAAGGGAGACCCAGTACTTC; j_gene: TRBJ2-5; d_gene: .; abundance: few; v_gene: TRBV12-3/TRBV12-4
CDR3aa: CASSYADRGTQYF; CDR3nt: TGTGCCAGCAGTTACGCTGACAGGGGTACGCAGTATTTT; j_gene: TRBJ2-3; d_gene: TRBD1; abundance: many; v_gene: TRBV6-5
CDR3aa: CSAKLAGGTDTQYF; CDR3nt: TGCAGTGCTAAATTAGCGGGAGGAACAGATACGCAGTATTTT; j_gene: TRBJ2-3; d_gene: TRBD2; abundance: .; v_gene: TRBV20-1
CDR3aa: CASSQDPTGNYNSPLHF; CDR3nt: TGCGCCAGCAGCCAAGACCCGACAGGAAACTATAATTCACCCCTCCACTTT; j_gene: TRBJ1-6; d_gene: .; abundance: few; v_gene: TRBV4-3
CDR3aa: CSASPKYTDTQYF; CDR3nt: TGCAGTGCTAGCCCCAAGTACACAGATACGCAGTATTTT; j_gene: TRBJ2-3; d_gene: .; abundance: .; v_gene: TRBV20-1
CDR3aa: CASSYQATNEQFF; CDR3nt: TGTGCCAGCAGTTACCAGGCGACCAATGAGCAGTTCTTC; j_gene: TRBJ2-1; d_gene: .; abundance: .; v_gene: TRBV6-2/TRBV6-3
CDR3aa: CAISSDAYGYTF; CDR3nt: TGTGCCATCAGTTCCGACGCCTATGGCTACACCTTC; j_gene: TRBJ1-2; d_gene: .; abundance: many; v_gene: TRBV10-3
CDR3aa: CATSDLPTSGSSDEQFF; CDR3nt: TGTGCCACCAGTGATCTCCCGACTAGCGGGAGTTCGGATGAGCAGTTCTTC; j_gene: TRBJ2-1; d_gene: TRBD2; abundance: .; v_gene: TRBV24-1
CDR3aa: CASSLTGVNTEAFF; CDR3nt: TGTGCCAGCAGCTTAACTGGGGTTAATACTGAAGCTTTCTTT; j_gene: TRBJ1-1; d_gene: .; abundance: many; v_gene: TRBV7-8
CDR3aa: CASSLMEWVSGNTIYF; CDR3nt: TGTGCCAGCAGTTTAATGGAATGGGTATCTGGAAACACCATATATTTT; j_gene: TRBJ1-3; d_gene: .; abundance: few; v_gene: TRBV12-3/TRBV12-4
CDR3aa: CASSPIAGALYNEQFF; CDR3nt: TGTGCCAGCAGTCCTATAGCGGGAGCGTTATACAATGAGCAGTTCTTC; j_gene: TRBJ2-1; d_gene: TRBD2; abundance: few; v_gene: TRBV12-3/TRBV12-4
CDR3aa: CASSLTTSGRSSYNEQFF; CDR3nt: TGTGCCAGCAGTTTAACGACTAGCGGGAGGTCCTCCTACAATGAGCAGTTCTTC; j_gene: TRBJ2-1; d_gene: TRBD2; abundance: few; v_gene: TRBV27
CDR3aa: CASSSDRDGRRYQETQYF; CDR3nt: TGTGCCAGCAGCTCCGACAGGGACGGACGCCGTTACCAAGAGACCCAGTACTTC; j_gene: TRBJ2-5; d_gene: TRBD1; abundance: many; v_gene: TRBV7-8
CDR3aa: CASSQDGGGGSNYGYTF; CDR3nt: TGTGCCAGCAGCCAAGATGGAGGGGGCGGATCTAACTATGGCTACACCTTC; j_gene: TRBJ1-2; d_gene: TRBD1; abundance: .; v_gene: TRBV3-1
CDR3aa: CASSLAGGVENSPLHF; CDR3nt: TGTGCCAGCAGCTTGGCCGGGGGGGTTGAGAATTCACCCCTCCACTTT; j_gene: TRBJ1-6; d_gene: .; abundance: .; v_gene: TRBV5-6